One TCR beta chain is described in this entry. From germline, CDR1 is LNHNV and CDR2 YYDKDF (reference sequence). V shed 1 base, J shed 0 bases, and the junction held 4 bases outside the gene matches. This CDR3 is built from 17 residues. This record belongs to a study of blood T cell repertoires in COVID-19. Per the original methods: How many nucleated cells were present was estimated from reference gene primer amplification. Assay: immunoSEQ multiplex PCR; the TCRdb copy retains only in-frame clones and omits some. V and J calls and clone size are those listed in that table; D and trimming were worked out from the DNA. The sample lists 150,000 or so clones, around four fifths seen once, with about 1.4% in the top ten.

The sample was peripheral blood. The TCR sequence derives from a human donor in a cohort sampled during active COVID-19. The V gene is TRBV15, the J gene TRBJ2-3; 10 bases map to TRBD2. The CDR3 is CATSRGPTSGSTDTQYF. DNA of the CDR3: TGTGCCACCAGCAGAGGACCGACTAGCGGGAGCACAGATACGCAGTATTTT.